Listed here is a single T cell receptor (beta chain). No antigen is known for it. Peripheral blood samples of 9 to 10 milliliters were drawn from each donor. Isolation recovered at least 6.5 million PBMCs from every sample. The use of a sample-barcoded 5' primer and a J-beta primer mix characterized a second PCR of roughly 6 to 11 cycles. TCRdb re-called the 5' RACE reads with MiXCR, one entry per CDR3 protein. Of about 1.5 million distinct CDR3 sequences listed, around two fifths are singletons. The data stem from a study of blood T cells in healthy people across ages. Study conclusions and caveats: Higher diversity, along with more naive CD4+ cells, distinguished long-lived donors from aged donors. Higher naive T cell percentage went strongly together with higher TCR beta diversity.

The CDR3 has 17 residues. Trimming at V came to 3 bases and at J to 3 bases, leaving 12 bases not matched to a gene. Germline CDR1 SGHDT, CDR2 YYEEEE. This chain connects TRBV5-6 to TRBJ1-1; 9 bases align to TRBD1. Sequencing input: blood. This clonotype originated in a woman aged 18 to 35 in good health. CDR3: CASSWGTGGAKDTEAFF. CDR3 DNA: TGTGCCAGCAGCTGGGGAACAGGGGGCGCGAAGGACACTGAAGCTTTCTTT.